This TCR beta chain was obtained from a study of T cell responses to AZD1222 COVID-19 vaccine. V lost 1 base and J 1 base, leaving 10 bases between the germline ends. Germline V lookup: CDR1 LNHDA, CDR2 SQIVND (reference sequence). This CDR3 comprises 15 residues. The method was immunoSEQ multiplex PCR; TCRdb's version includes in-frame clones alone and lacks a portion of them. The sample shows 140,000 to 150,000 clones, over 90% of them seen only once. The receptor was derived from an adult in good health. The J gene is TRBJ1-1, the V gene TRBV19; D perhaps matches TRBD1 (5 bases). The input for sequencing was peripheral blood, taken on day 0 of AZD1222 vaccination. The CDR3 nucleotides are TGTGCCAGTAGTATAGGTCCAGGGCAGAACACTGAAGCTTTCTTT. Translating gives CASSIGPGQNTEAFF.